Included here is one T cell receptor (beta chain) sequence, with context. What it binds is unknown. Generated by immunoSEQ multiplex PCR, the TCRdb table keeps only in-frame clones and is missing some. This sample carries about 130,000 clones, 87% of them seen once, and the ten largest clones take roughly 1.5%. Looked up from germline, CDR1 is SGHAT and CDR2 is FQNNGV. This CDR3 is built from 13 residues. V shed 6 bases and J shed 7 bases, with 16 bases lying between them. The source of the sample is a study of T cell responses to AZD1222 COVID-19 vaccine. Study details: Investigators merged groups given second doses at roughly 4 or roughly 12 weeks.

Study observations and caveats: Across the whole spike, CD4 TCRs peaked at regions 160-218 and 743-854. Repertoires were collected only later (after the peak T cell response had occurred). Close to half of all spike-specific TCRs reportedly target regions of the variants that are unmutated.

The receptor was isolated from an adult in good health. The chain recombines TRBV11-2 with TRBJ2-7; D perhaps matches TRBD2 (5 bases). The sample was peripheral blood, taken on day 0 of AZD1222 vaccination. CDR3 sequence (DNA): TGTGCCAGCAGGGTACTAGTTTCTGAAGAGCAGTACTTC. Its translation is CASRVLVSEEQYF. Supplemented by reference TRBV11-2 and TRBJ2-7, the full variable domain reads EAGVAQSPRYKIIEKRQSVAFWCNPISGHATLYWYQQILGQGPKLLIQFQNNGVVDDSQLPKDRFSAERLKGVDSTLKIQPAKLEDSAVYLCASRVLVSEEQYFGPGTRLTVT.